This is a list of T cell receptor beta chains from one sample in a study of blood T cell repertoires in COVID-19. Generated by immunoSEQ multiplex PCR, the TCRdb table keeps only in-frame clones and is missing some. The table shows 250,000 to 350,000 clones, with approximately 84% occurring only once. Sequencing used peripheral blood. The receptors originated from a human donor with COVID-19, enrolled during active disease. The donor label of this sample is uncertain. The CDR3 runs from the conserved cysteine through the conserved F or W. A D gene is named only where the DNA matches it firmly. The listing skips clone size in some rows; elsewhere it reads once, few, many or a size class.

many	TRBV29-1	TRBJ2-1	TRBD2	CSVSGGSSYNEQFF	TGCAGCGTTTCGGGCGGGAGCTCCTACAATGAGCAGTTCTTC
-	TRBV7-2	TRBJ2-7	TRBD2	CASSRPPTSGPYEQYF	TGTGCCAGCAGCCGCCCCCCGACTAGCGGCCCGTACGAGCAGTACTTC
-	TRBV20-1	TRBJ2-7	-	CSASTGSAYEQYF	TGCAGTGCTAGTACCGGGAGCGCCTACGAGCAGTACTTC
once	TRBV28	TRBJ2-2	TRBD1	CASATGSTGELFF	TGTGCCAGCGCGACAGGGAGCACCGGGGAGCTGTTTTTT
-	TRBV9	TRBJ1-2	-	CASSVVQGRRGYTF	TGTGCCAGCAGCGTAGTACAGGGTAGAAGAGGCTACACCTTC
-	TRBV9	TRBJ1-2	TRBD1	CASSFPDRDHGYTF	TGTGCCAGCAGCTTTCCGGACAGGGACCATGGCTACACCTTC
-	TRBV21-1	TRBJ2-7	-	CASSLTPSDEQYF	TGTGCCAGCAGCTTGACCCCTAGCGACGAGCAGTACTTC
few	TRBV19	TRBJ2-5	TRBD2	CASNPSGVQETQYF	TGTGCCAGTAATCCTAGCGGAGTTCAAGAGACCCAGTACTTC
-	TRBV7-2	TRBJ2-3	TRBD2	CASSLPGGRTTDTQYF	TGTGCCAGCAGCTTACCGGGCGGGAGGACCACAGATACGCAGTATTTT
-	TRBV5-8	TRBJ1-4	TRBD1	CASSPLRGANEKLFF	TGTGCCAGCAGCCCGCTCAGGGGGGCTAATGAAAAACTGTTTTTT
-	TRBV11-2	TRBJ2-7	-	CASSRIARSSSYEQYF	TGTGCCAGCAGCCGCATCGCGCGGTCTAGCTCCTACGAGCAGTACTTC
-	TRBV5-1	TRBJ1-1	TRBD1	CASSSGTGGNTEAFF	TGCGCCAGCAGCTCCGGGACAGGAGGGAACACTGAAGCTTTCTTT
-	TRBV27	TRBJ1-3	-	CASSPSLRDTGSGNTIYF	TGTGCCAGCAGTCCCAGCCTCCGGGACACGGGCTCTGGAAACACCATATATTTT
few	TRBV27	TRBJ1-2	TRBD1	CASSPRTGGIGYTF	TGTGCCAGCAGTCCTCGGACAGGGGGCATTGGCTACACCTTC
-	TRBV6-5	TRBJ1-1	TRBD1	CASRRDSHNTEAFF	TGTGCCAGCAGGAGGGACAGTCACAACACTGAAGCTTTCTTT
-	TRBV28	TRBJ1-6	-	CASIWGVGYNSPLHF	TGTGCCAGCATTTGGGGCGTCGGCTATAATTCACCCCTCCACTTT
-	TRBV12-2	TRBJ2-7	-	CARHPIEGGGQYF	TGTGCAAGACACCCCATCGAAGGCGGCGGGCAGTACTTC
-	TRBV28	TRBJ2-7	TRBD1	CASSLDLAGTGTYEQYF	TGTGCCAGCAGTTTAGACCTCGCCGGGACAGGGACCTACGAGCAGTACTTC
-	TRBV24-1	TRBJ1-5	TRBD1	CATGDRGNSNQPQHF	TGTGCCACCGGGGACAGGGGAAATAGCAATCAGCCCCAGCATTTT
-	TRBV6-1	TRBJ2-1	TRBD2	CASSGALADWSSYNEQFF	TGTGCCAGCAGTGGGGCGCTAGCGGACTGGAGCTCCTACAATGAGCAGTTCTTC
-	TRBV19	TRBJ1-2	TRBD1	CASSTSGTGVFGYTF	TGTGCCAGTAGTACCTCCGGGACAGGGGTGTTTGGCTACACCTTC
-	TRBV2	TRBJ1-4	-	CASITGLNEKLFF	TGTGCCAGCATAACGGGATTAAATGAAAAACTGTTTTTT
few	TRBV15	TRBJ1-1	-	CATSREPGRRDTEAFF	TGTGCCACCAGCAGAGAACCGGGAAGGAGGGACACTGAAGCTTTCTTT
-	TRBV4-2	TRBJ2-7	TRBD2	CAAGTSLSKGGSYEQYF	TGTGCGGCAGGGACTAGCTTATCCAAAGGAGGCTCCTACGAGCAGTACTTC
-	TRBV4-2	TRBJ2-1	TRBD2	CASSQDGLAGGYEQFF	TGTGCCAGCAGCCAAGATGGGCTAGCGGGAGGTTATGAGCAGTTCTTC
-	TRBV7-2	TRBJ2-1	-	CASSSGIYNEQFF	TGTGCCAGCAGCTCGGGTATCTACAATGAGCAGTTCTTC
-	TRBV15	TRBJ1-2	TRBD1	CATSREITGGDYGYTF	TGTGCCACCAGCAGAGAGATAACAGGGGGCGACTATGGCTACACCTTC
-	TRBV11-2	TRBJ1-6	-	CASSLFWPVTNSPLHF	TGTGCCAGCAGCTTATTTTGGCCCGTCACCAATTCACCCCTCCACTTT
-	TRBV12-3/TRBV12-4	TRBJ1-6	-	CASSFNRLSPLHF	TGTGCCAGCAGTTTTAACAGGCTTTCACCCCTCCACTTT
-	TRBV7-9	TRBJ2-4	-	CASSTTGLAKNIQYF	TGTGCCAGCAGCACGACGGGACTAGCCAAAAACATTCAGTACTTC
-	TRBV7-9	TRBJ2-1	-	CASSRGSEQFF	TGTGCCAGCAGTCGAGGGTCGGAGCAGTTCTTC
-	TRBV28	TRBJ1-3	TRBD1	CASSRGQGASSGNTIYF	TGTGCCAGCAGTCGCGGACAGGGGGCGAGCTCTGGAAACACCATATATTTT
-	TRBV28	TRBJ2-7	TRBD2	CASTGGSPYEQYF	TGTGCCAGCACTGGCGGGAGCCCCTACGAGCAGTACTTC
-	TRBV27	TRBJ1-1	-	CASSASGIVKAFF	TGTGCCAGCAGTGCATCAGGGATTGTTAAAGCTTTCTTT
-	TRBV4-1	TRBJ2-1	TRBD2	CASSQDIGSGREQFF	TGCGCCAGCAGCCAAGATATAGGTAGCGGGAGGGAGCAGTTCTTC
once	TRBV2	TRBJ2-1	TRBD2	CASSGSSGRGWNEQFF	TGTGCCAGCAGTGGGTCTAGCGGGAGAGGGTGGAATGAGCAGTTCTTC
-	TRBV27	TRBJ2-7	-	CASSLSGARAYEQYF	TGTGCCAGCAGTTTATCGGGGGCGCGGGCCTACGAGCAGTACTTC
-	TRBV9	TRBJ2-3	TRBD1	CASSAGTGEIDTQYF	TGTGCCAGCAGCGCCGGGACAGGGGAAATAGATACGCAGTATTTT
once	TRBV29-1	TRBJ1-4	TRBD1	CSVGGTGNEKLFF	TGCAGCGTCGGGGGGACAGGGAACGAAAAACTGTTTTTT